A single sample is the source of the 5 T cell receptor beta chains below, sequenced in a study of cytomegalovirus exposure and HLA in healthy donors. The PCR used 60 Vbeta and 13 Jbeta primers. Data came from immunoSEQ multiplex PCR; TCRdb stores just in-frame clones and leaves some out. The repertoire holds roughly 92,000 clones, with 80% as singletons. Sequenced input: PBMCs. Every receptor here comes from a man in his forties or fifties in good health and CMV-seropositive.

This chain links TRBV7-8 with TRBJ1-2, with D unresolved. This CDR3 comprises 14 residues. V dropped 2 bases and J dropped 0 bases, with 7 bases sitting between them. CDR1 is SGHVS, CDR2 FQNEAQ, per germline. The CDR3 is CASSLTTSNYGYTF. The DNA of the CDR3 is TGTGCCAGCAGCTTAACCACATCTAACTATGGCTACACCTTC.

This chain joins TRBV7-9 and TRBJ1-3; D is unresolved. V lost 0 bases and J 4 bases, leaving 10 bases between the germline ends. Per germline, CDR1 SEHNR and CDR2 FQNEAQ (reference sequence). The CDR3 extends over 15 amino acids. Here the CDR3 reads CASSLAAGYGNTIYF. In DNA, the CDR3 is TGTGCCAGCAGCTTAGCGGCAGGTTACGGAAACACCATATATTTT.

This chain links TRBV7-9 with TRBJ2-3; D is uncertain. Germline values: CDR1 SEHNR, CDR2 FQNEAQ (reference sequence). Trimming left V 5 bases short and J 6 bases short, with 6 bases between. CDR3 length: 11 amino acids. The CDR3 loop is CASSPLDTQYF. The DNA of the CDR3 is TGTGCCAGCAGCCCGTTGGATACGCAGTATTTT.

This clone was seen just once. The V and J genes are TRBV5-1 and TRBJ2-5; perhaps TRBD2 as D (5 bases). The V gene lost 0 bases and the J gene lost 9 bases, with 18 bases spanning the gap. The CDR3 has 15 residues. CDR1 is SGHRS, CDR2 YFSETQ, per germline. CDR3 region: CASSLASGDISAQYF. In DNA, the CDR3 is TGCGCCAGCAGCTTGGCCAGCGGTGACATATCGGCCCAGTACTTC.

V is TRBV18 and J is TRBJ2-5; D is unresolved. Germline V gives CDR1 KGHSH, CDR2 LQKENI. V was shortened by 2 bases and J by 3 bases, with 13 bases between the two germline ends. The CDR3 contains 15 residues. Written as DNA, the CDR3 is TGTGCCAGCTCACCAAGTCGACATGCTGAAGAGACCCAGTACTTC. It translates to CASSPSRHAEETQYF.